The 31 T cell receptor beta chains below come from one sample, sequenced in a study of regulatory T cells in long-lasting Graves disease. To make TCR beta libraries, researchers used iRepertoire HTBI primers and Arm-PCR of CDR3 regions. TCRdb re-called the multiplex PCR reads through MiXCR, storing one row per CDR3 protein. The sample records 380,000 or so distinct CDR3 sequences, around 16% being singletons. Specified time point: newly diagnosed GD, antithyroid drugs for less than 3 months. Isolated PBMC RNA provided the starting material for the TCR library. These same records also appear under a second study, on T cells in Graves' hyperthyroidism and ophthalmopathy.

The sample in question was peripheral blood mononuclear cells (PBMCs), obtained at new diagnosis, from a patient treated with antithyroid drugs. The receptors stem from a woman younger than 35 with Graves disease.

The chain joins TRBV6-5 to TRBJ2-6; 7 bases align to TRBD2. The CDR3 extends over 15 amino acids. V lost 2 bases and J lost 3; bases outside the gene matches: 1. The germline V gene encodes CDR1 MNHEY and CDR2 SVGAGI. The CDR3 nucleotides read TGTGCCAGCAGTTACGGGGGGGTTGGGGCCAACGTCCTGACTTTC. Encoded protein: CASSYGGVGANVLTF.

This clonotype appeared a few times. This chain connects TRBV10-3 to TRBJ2-3; D assignment may be TRBD1 or TRBD2 (5 bases each). This CDR3 spans 12 amino acids. V was trimmed by 10 bases and J by 2 bases, leaving 10 bases between them. In germline, CDR1 is ENHRY, CDR2 SYGVKD. The CDR3 DNA reads TGTGCCACCAGGGAGATCACAGATACGCAGTATTTT. This gives the protein CATREITDTQYF.

Ten or more counts support this clonotype. V and J are TRBV5-1 and TRBJ2-3; 8 bases fit TRBD1. There are 15 residues in the CDR3. With 3 bases clipped from V and 5 bases from J, the junction kept 8 bases outside the gene matches. Looked up from germline, CDR1 is SGHRS and CDR2 is YFSETQ. The chain's CDR3 is CASSWGQGAGDTQYF. The DNA of the CDR3 is TGCGCCAGCAGCTGGGGTCAGGGGGCAGGAGATACGCAGTATTTT.

This chain uses TRBV28 with TRBJ1-3; 8 bases line up with TRBD1. With 6 bases clipped from V and 4 bases from J, the junction kept 5 bases outside the gene matches. The length of the CDR3 is 14 residues. Germline V lookup: CDR1 MDHEN, CDR2 SYDVKM. The CDR3 region is CASRLSGGGNTIYF. CDR3 bases: TGTGCCAGCAGACTCTCAGGGGGCGGAAACACCATATATTTT.

The rearrangement uses TRBV6-1 and TRBJ1-4; weak D call: TRBD1 (6 bases). CDR1 and CDR2 (germline): MNHNS, SASEGT. V was pared by 4 bases and J by 3 bases, with 15 bases between. The CDR3 is 16 amino acids. The CDR3 region has the DNA TGTGCCAGCAGTGTAGTGGGGGCGATCGCTAATGAAAAACTGTTTTTT. It is translated as CASSVVGAIANEKLFF.

As for this clonotype: Given a far larger clone just one base away, this is likely a sequencing read error. V gene TRBV3-1 combines with J gene TRBJ2-1, with 15 bases matching TRBD2. The CDR3 totals 17 residues. Germline CDR1 LGHDT, CDR2 YNNKEL (reference sequence). Trimming took 3 bases from V and 10 from J; bases not matched to a gene: 10. CDR3 in amino acids: CASSHPGTSGRTYEQFF. In DNA form, the CDR3 reads TGTGCCAGCAGCCATCCTGGGACTAGCGGGAGGACGTACGAGCAGTTCTTC.

This clonotype appeared many times. The gene calls are TRBV14 and TRBJ2-7, with D possibly matching TRBD1 (6 bases). V was trimmed by 4 bases and J by 2 bases, leaving 12 bases between them. Germline values: CDR1 SGHDN, CDR2 FVKESK. This CDR3 is 14 amino acids long. This CDR3 reads CASSPLAGAYEQYF. CDR3 coding DNA: TGTGCCAGCAGCCCCCTCGCAGGGGCCTACGAGCAGTACTTC.

This clonotype was observed at least ten times. This sequence joins TRBV28 and TRBJ2-7, with D unclear. Germline V gives CDR1 MDHEN, CDR2 SYDVKM. This CDR3 region has 17 residues. The V end lost 5 bases, the J end lost 4 bases, and 24 bases lay between the germline ends. CDR3 sequence: CASSDASGTDPNYEQYF. The CDR3 bases are TGTGCCAGCAGTGACGCCTCGGGCACGGACCCTAATTACGAGCAGTACTTC.

This clonotype was counted ten times or more. The genes are TRBV24-1 and TRBJ1-5; D gene ambiguous. The CDR3 has 13 residues. The V end was cut by 12 bases, the J end by 6 bases, with 17 bases between. Per germline, CDR1 KGHDR and CDR2 SFDVKD. This chain's CDR3 is CAPNPTDGQPQHF. The CDR3 DNA follows: TGTGCCCCGAACCCCACGGACGGTCAGCCCCAGCATTTT.

This clonotype has only one observation. This clone may be a read error of a much larger clone one base away. For the CDR3, the DNA is TGTGCCAGCAGCCGACAGGGGTATGGCAATCAGCCCCAGCATTTT. The encoded protein is CASSRQGYGNQPQHF. This chain uses TRBV27 with TRBJ1-5, with 8 bases identical to TRBD1. The CDR3 covers 15 residues. Germline loops: CDR1 MNHEY, CDR2 SMNVEV (reference sequence). V shed 6 bases, J shed 2 bases, and the junction held 6 bases outside the gene matches.

The table lists this clonotype with many counts. The chain is built from TRBV7-2 and TRBJ1-1; possible D gene TRBD1, 5 bases. The length of the CDR3 is 15 residues. V lost 5 bases to trimming and J lost 5 bases, with 18 bases between them. Germline values: CDR1 SGHTA, CDR2 FQGNSA. The CDR3 is CASSLRTVRGTEAFF. The CDR3 DNA reads as TGTGCCAGCAGCCTCAGGACGGTTCGGGGGACTGAAGCTTTCTTT.

This chain joins TRBV29-1 and TRBJ2-1, with 14 nucleotides matching TRBD2. CDR3 size: 14 residues. Per the germline V gene, CDR1 is SQVTM and CDR2 is ANQGSEA. Losses at the gene ends were 6 bases for V and 10 bases for J; bases not matched to a gene: 8. The CDR3 DNA is TGCAGCGTGGCGGGGACTAGCGGGAGTCGGGAGCAGTTCTTC. Translating gives CSVAGTSGSREQFF.

This clonotype was seen at least ten times. The V and J genes are TRBV6-1 and TRBJ2-5; 9 bases match TRBD1. This CDR3 is built from 14 residues. Trimming took 2 bases from V and 6 from J; bases not matched to a gene: 4. Germline V gene data show CDR1 as MNHNS and CDR2 as SASEGT. The CDR3 DNA reads TGTGCCAGCAGTGAATGGGGGACAGGGAAGACCCAGTACTTC. Residues: CASSEWGTGKTQYF.

The chain recombines TRBV20-1 with TRBJ2-5; the D gene could be TRBD1 or TRBD2 (6 bases each). The CDR3 loop spans 16 amino acids. Per the germline V gene, CDR1 is DFQATT and CDR2 is SNEGSKA (reference sequence). The V gene lost 2 bases and the J gene lost 0 bases, with 16 bases spanning the gap. The DNA for the CDR3 is TGCAGTGCTAGACCCGCGGGACACGTAAACCAAGAGACCCAGTACTTC. This sequence encodes CSARPAGHVNQETQYF.

This clonotype occurred many times. This sequence joins TRBV6-5 and TRBJ1-1; unclear D gene. Trimming removed 0 bases at V and 1 base at J, with 9 bases between. Germline loops: CDR1 MNHEY, CDR2 SVGAGI. CDR3 length equals 15 residues. The chain's CDR3 is CASSYSNPWNTEAFF. CDR3 coding DNA: TGTGCCAGCAGTTACTCGAACCCTTGGAACACTGAAGCTTTCTTT.

This clonotype appeared many times. This sequence joins TRBV11-2 and TRBJ1-1, with 7 bases fitting TRBD1. The CDR3 loop spans 14 amino acids. V lost 5 bases, J lost 1 base, and 4 bases stayed unmatched. The germline gives CDR1 SGHAT, CDR2 FQNNGV. The CDR3 region is CASSAGQRNTEAFF. CDR3 nucleotides: TGTGCCAGCAGCGCGGGACAGAGGAACACTGAAGCTTTCTTT.

The chain uses TRBV4-2 and TRBJ1-2; D remains unclear. The CDR3 runs to 16 residues. The ends were cut back, 4 bases at V and 4 bases at J, with 19 bases in the middle. CDR1 is LGHNA, CDR2 YNFKEQ, per germline. The CDR3 loop reads CASSPLLWAGGYGYTF. The CDR3 DNA is TGTGCCAGCAGCCCGCTGCTTTGGGCAGGCGGCTATGGCTACACCTTC.

This chain joins TRBV7-2 and TRBJ1-2, with D perhaps matching TRBD1 (5 bases). Germline V gene data show CDR1 as SGHTA and CDR2 as FQGNSA. The CDR3 loop spans 14 amino acids. V dropped 0 bases and J dropped 8 bases, with 13 bases sitting between them. CDR3 in amino acids: CASSLARGGGGYTF. CDR3 nucleotide sequence: TGTGCCAGCAGCTTAGCCCGGGGGGGTGGCGGCTACACCTTC.

The rearrangement links TRBV24-1 to TRBJ2-1; 7 bases are shared with TRBD1. Trimming took 8 bases from V and 0 from J; bases not matched to a gene: 6. Germline V gives CDR1 KGHDR, CDR2 SFDVKD. CDR3 length: 15 amino acids. CDR3 region: CATNDRDSSYNEQFF. In DNA form, the CDR3 reads TGTGCCACCAATGACCGGGACAGCTCCTACAATGAGCAGTTCTTC.

Ten or more counts support this clonotype. The rearrangement uses TRBV6-1 and TRBJ2-7, with a possible D match to TRBD1 (8 bases). The CDR3 totals 15 residues. Trimming shortened V by 6 bases and J by 2 bases, and 17 bases separated the two germline ends. The germline V gene encodes CDR1 MNHNS and CDR2 SASEGT. CDR3 sequence: CASRPDREGTYEQYF. In nucleotides, the CDR3 is TGTGCCAGCAGACCGGACAGGGAGGGTACCTACGAGCAGTACTTC.

This clonotype was counted ten times or more. The chain couples TRBV20-1 to TRBJ1-1; D ambiguous. The CDR3 length is 12 residues. V lost 4 bases and J lost 6, with 12 bases in between. Germline V gene lookup returns CDR1 DFQATT and CDR2 SNEGSKA (reference sequence). CDR3 protein: CSATADGAEAFF. The CDR3 nucleotides are TGCAGTGCTACCGCTGATGGGGCTGAAGCTTTCTTT.

This clonotype was counted at least ten times. The chain links TRBV3-1 to TRBJ1-6, with D possibly TRBD1 on 6 matching bases. V was pared by 2 bases and J by 0 bases, with 20 bases between. Per the germline V gene, CDR1 is LGHDT and CDR2 is YNNKEL (reference sequence). The CDR3 has 20 residues. CDR3 in amino acids: CASSQTATGVSSSYNSPLHF. The CDR3, as DNA: TGTGCCAGCAGCCAAACAGCGACAGGAGTATCGAGCTCCTATAATTCACCCCTCCACTTT.

This clonotype occurred many times. The chain has TRBV18 and TRBJ2-7, with 9 bases lining up with TRBD2. CDR1 KGHSH and CDR2 LQKENI come from the germline V gene. J lost 1 base, V lost 3 bases, and 4 bases had no gene match. This CDR3 has 15 residues. The CDR3 coding sequence is TGTGCCAGCTCACCTCTAGCGGGACCTTCCTACGAGCAGTACTTC. As protein: CASSPLAGPSYEQYF.

In regard to this clonotype: A single base separates this from a much larger clone, so it may be a read error. This chain links TRBV7-9 with TRBJ2-7, with D possibly being TRBD2 (6 bases). CDR1 is SEHNR and CDR2 is FQNEAQ in the germline V gene (reference sequence). This CDR3 spans 13 amino acids. The CDR3 DNA reads as TGTGCCAGCAGTCACAATTCGCGGGGAGAGCGGTACTTC. This codes for CASSHNSRGERYF.

This clonotype showed up many times. CDR3 loop: CASSWDRHYGYTF. Here the CDR3 DNA reads TGTGCCAGCAGTTGGGATCGACACTATGGCTACACCTTC. The V call is TRBV6-5, the J call TRBJ1-2, with D uncertain. CDR1 is MNHEY, CDR2 SVGAGI, per germline. This CDR3 region has 13 residues. V gave up 4 bases and J gave up 3 bases, with 9 bases separating them.

In this sample, this clonotype turned up many times. In DNA, the CDR3 is TGTGCCACCAGTTTCCGAGGCGAGCAGTACTTC. It translates to CATSFRGEQYF. This sequence joins TRBV24-1 and TRBJ2-7; D uncertain. Germline CDR1 KGHDR, CDR2 SFDVKD. V dropped 6 bases and J dropped 6 bases, with 8 bases sitting between them. The CDR3 loop spans 11 amino acids.

This clonotype appeared many times. The chain links TRBV28 to TRBJ2-7, with D possibly being TRBD1 (7 bases). This CDR3 spans 15 amino acids. In germline, CDR1 is MDHEN, CDR2 SYDVKM. Deletions cut 6 bases from V and 1 base from J, with 16 bases between. CDR3 in amino acids: CASRPYRGLSYEQYF. The CDR3 DNA is TGTGCCAGCAGACCGTACAGGGGACTTTCCTACGAGCAGTACTTC. Drawing the rest from reference TRBV28 and TRBJ2-7, the complete variable domain is DVKVTQSSRYLVKRTGEKVFLECVQDMDHENMFWYRQDPGLGLRLIYFSYDVKMKEKGDIPEGYSVSREKKERFSLILESASTNQTSMYLCASRPYRGLSYEQYFGPGTRLTVT.

Details on this clonotype: A read error may be the cause here, since a much bigger clone is one base away. The rearrangement uses TRBV5-1 and TRBJ2-2, with D perhaps matching TRBD1 or TRBD2 (5 bases each). The germline V gene has CDR1 SGHRS and CDR2 YFSETQ. CDR3 length: 16 amino acids. V was cut by 4 bases and J by 3 bases, with 16 bases left in between. For the CDR3, the DNA is TGCGCCAGCAGCAATCCGGGACCGACACACACCGGGGAGCTGTTTTTT. It codes for CASSNPGPTHTGELFF.

This clonotype was seen ten or more times. The chain links TRBV11-2 to TRBJ1-3; the D gene is possibly TRBD1 (5 bases). The CDR3 consists of 16 residues. Germline V gene lookup returns CDR1 SGHAT and CDR2 FQNNGV. With 1 base removed from V and 0 bases from J, the gap between germline ends came to 10 bases. The CDR3 reads CASSLVGRSSGNTIYF. The DNA for the CDR3 is TGTGCCAGCAGCTTAGTGGGGCGAAGCTCTGGAAACACCATATATTTT.

This clonotype was counted a few times. The chain is built from TRBV12-3 or TRBV12-4 and TRBJ2-6; possible D gene TRBD1, 5 bases. The CDR3 totals 17 residues. V gave up 6 bases and J gave up 2 bases, with 17 bases separating them. The CDR3 bases are TGTGCCAGCAGGTTGGGGCAGGGCTCACCTGGGGCCAACGTCCTGACTTTC. It specifies CASRLGQGSPGANVLTF.

This clonotype was seen more than once but under ten times. The V call is TRBV6-1, the J call TRBJ2-3, with TRBD2 matching over 14 bases. The CDR3 is made up of 20 amino acids. CDR1 is MNHNS, CDR2 SASEGT, per germline. V lost 3 bases to trimming and J lost 1 base; unmatched junction nucleotides: 12. The CDR3 bases are TGTGCCAGCAGTGACCTCACGCCGGGACTAGCGGGAGTAGGCACAGATACGCAGTATTTT. This gives the protein CASSDLTPGLAGVGTDTQYF.